The T cell receptor (beta chain) described here comes from a study of intratumoral heterogeneity in liver cancer. With regard to the full study: In the full approximately 15-patient cohort, the median age was around 60 years and the majority of patients were male. The study combined RNA-seq, DNA sequencing, TCR-seq and SNP array data from multiple regions of hepatocellular carcinoma specimens to study intratumor heterogeneity. The full cohort included some 71 multiregional samples from 14 HCC patients, consisting of fewer than 55 tumoral regions and about 20 adjacent nontumoral regions. Findings and caveats that apply to the study as a whole: The authors acknowledged a relatively low patient number and under-sampled tumor-infiltrating lymphocyte representation as limitations.

Early-stage hepatocellular carcinoma was present in all patients, and no therapy was administered to any patient before surgical resection. Sampled areas lacked macroscopic evidence of necrosis or hemorrhage. Multiple regions from two patients underwent TCR sequencing (ImmunoSeq). Frozen tissue samples from resection were taken at least 1 cm away from one another. The N label marked samples taken from nontumoral liver tissue adjacent to the tumor. The DNeasy blood and tissue kit was used to extract genomic DNA from bulk tissue. A word on this clone: This receptor's antigen is unknown. Nothing much larger sits one base from this clone, and base qualities are not available.

Trimming costs V 2 bases and J 4 bases, and their ends lie 17 bases apart. The CDR3 spans 16 residues, from the cysteine through the phenylalanine. Of the read, only the CDR3 DNA is kept; its 48 bases are in frame from base 1. The germline V gene provides CDR1 KGHSH and CDR2 LQKENI. TCR beta chain CDR3 regions were sequenced from genomic DNA using the immunoSEQ assay. Rearranged VDJ segments were amplified with primers that anneal to V and J segments. From the authors' description of their analysis: Clonality and richness metrics were computed with the ImmunoSeq Analyzer software. Clones with differential abundance between regions were identified with Fisher's exact test combined with a beta-binomial method for additional stringency. TCRdb obtained this table from immuneACCESS and retained in-frame rearrangements with V and J assigned. These tables miss some clones; where compared with another copy, unresolved V genes account for less than half of the shortfall, and the remainder is unexplained. That table gives V, J and clone size, and the DNA gave D and trimming. The sample table lists approximately 20,000 clones, roughly 73% of them with a count of one. About a sixth of the sample lies in the top ten.

The sequence is built from TRBV18 and TRBJ1-2, and perhaps TRBD1 as D gene, on 5 matching bases. The sequence was obtained from a woman between 65 and 79 years old with hepatocellular carcinoma. Sequencing used tumor-adjacent normal tissue, obtained before any cancer treatment. The sequenced DNA is TGTGCCAGCTCACCAACACCGGGACGGAATTTCTATGGCTACACCTTC. Its translation reads: CASSPTPGRNFYGYTF.